This entry concerns a single T cell receptor beta chain. The antigen remains undetermined. The sample originates from a study of CD4 T cells in relation to SARS-CoV-2 and coronaviruses. Per the germline V gene, CDR1 is LGHDT and CDR2 is YNNKEL (reference sequence). With 0 bases removed from V and 6 bases from J, the gap between germline ends came to 15 bases. This CDR3 has 15 residues. Deep TCR-beta sequencing used DNA from uncultured naive and memory CD4+ T cells. Using immunoSEQ multiplex PCR, the repertoire was profiled, and TCRdb retains in-frame clones only, with some absent. Of 65,000 or so clones listed, around 87% are singletons. The unexposed donors gave CD4+ T cells in about 2011-2018, prior to COVID-19. General study findings and limits: Samples before the pandemic and after infection were not matched within any donor. Crossreactivity was assessed only for spike protein, not other viral proteins.

The chain combines TRBV3-1 (or the pseudogene TRBV3-2) with TRBJ2-7; D is perhaps TRBD1 (6 bases). The receptor comes from a human donor in good health. Sequencing was performed on memory CD4+ T cells from PBMCs. CDR3 in amino acids: CASSQDINRASEQYF. CDR3 coding DNA: TGTGCCAGCAGCCAAGATATTAACAGGGCGTCCGAGCAGTACTTC.